What follows are 2 T cell receptor beta chains derived from one specimen sequenced in a study of response to subunit inactivated influenza vaccine. TCRdb redid the calling of the RT-PCR reads with MiXCR, one entry per CDR3 protein. The sample holds 500,000 to 700,000 distinct CDR3 sequences; under 25% are singletons and the top ten take 2.8%. Another study also made use of these data, one on T cells expressing NK-cell markers. That work contributes: The authors generated TCR beta cDNA through 5'RACE template switching with UMIs.

The material was CD4+ T cells sorted from PBMCs, obtained 11 to 12 days after vaccination. These receptors were obtained from a man aged 50 to 60 who received an inactivated influenza vaccine.

The chain carries TRBV6-1 and TRBJ2-7, with TRBD2 as a possible D gene (6 bases). The CDR3 has 16 residues. CDR1 and CDR2 from the germline V gene are MNHNS and SASEGT. V lost 6 bases and J lost 6, with 24 bases in between. In DNA form, the CDR3 reads TGTGCCAGCAGCGCCCAACCGGGAGCCAAGCTGGGCGAGCAGTACTTC. Translated, it gives CASSAQPGAKLGEQYF.

The chain is built from TRBV6-1 and TRBJ1-5; a weak D match, TRBD1 (6 bases). Trimming shortened V by 6 bases and J by 5 bases, and 11 bases separated the two germline ends. Germline V gene data show CDR1 as MNHNS and CDR2 as SASEGT. This CDR3 comprises 13 residues. The CDR3: CASRSTGYQPQHF. In DNA, the CDR3 is TGTGCCAGCAGGTCGACAGGTTATCAGCCCCAGCATTTT.